A single T cell receptor (beta chain) is shown here with its context. The repertoire was sequenced with immunoSEQ multiplex PCR; TCRdb's copy has only in-frame clones and lacks some. The sample lists approximately 83,000 clones; more than 85% were seen once. The sample originates from a study of control samples from healthy donors and cancer patients. Germline V gene sequence: CDR1 LNHDA, CDR2 SQIVND (reference sequence). The CDR3 runs 13 residues. The ends were cut back, 4 bases at V and 0 bases at J, with 6 bases in the middle. The sequenced sample consisted of blood. This rearrangement joins TRBV19 to TRBJ1-1; no clear D gene. The receptor was derived from a woman under 40 in good health. In DNA, the CDR3 is TGTGCCAGTAGTACCCTTGTGAACACTGAAGCTTTCTTT. Amino acid sequence: CASSTLVNTEAFF. Filled out from reference TRBV19 and TRBJ1-1, the complete variable domain reads DGGITQSPKYLFRKEGQNVTLSCEQNLNHDAMYWYRQDPGQGLRLIYYSQIVNDFQKGDIAEGYSVSREKKESFPLTVTSAQKNPTAFYLCASSTLVNTEAFFGQGTRLTVV.